This section outlines one TCR beta chain sequence together with its context. This CDR3 is 14 amino acids long. The junction had 2 bases not matched to a gene; V was cut back by 3 bases and J by 5 bases. Germline CDR1 reads SGDLS; CDR2 reads YYNGEE. Method: immunoSEQ multiplex PCR; TCRdb's copy keeps in-frame clones and lacks some. The table has about 210,000 clones, about 83% seen once; the top ten hold 3% to 3.5%. Those who participated ranged in age from about 18 to 89 years and resided in approximately 26 US areas. Exposed participants came across a COVID-19 case within 2 weeks before study entry. This record comes from a study of blood T cell repertoires in COVID-19.

The source is a woman in her twenties or thirties who had been exposed to COVID-19. V usage is TRBV9 and J usage is TRBJ1-6; 7 bases align to TRBD1. Sequenced sample: PBMCs or T cells enriched from blood (not recorded which). In DNA form, the CDR3 reads TGTGCCAGCAGCGCGACAGGGAATAATTCACCCCTCCACTTT. This sequence encodes CASSATGNNSPLHF.